One and the same sample provided the 14 T cell receptor beta chains below, sequenced in a study of T cell changes during pregnancy in multiple sclerosis. This table comes from immunoSEQ multiplex PCR, and its TCRdb copy is limited to in-frame clones, with some not included. The table lists some 80,000 clones, around 92% of them singletons. The sample in question was peripheral blood, obtained in the first trimester of pregnancy. All receptors derive from a female donor in good health, enrolled as a control in a pregnancy study.

This clone appeared once. Germline is not matched at one junction end, which may reflect a read error. The chain joins TRBV7-7 to TRBJ2-5; tentative D call: TRBD1 (6 bases). The CDR3 consists of 14 residues. The germline V gene encodes CDR1 SSHAT and CDR2 FNYEAQ (reference sequence). The CDR3 nucleotides are TGTGCTAGCAGCACAGGGACACACCAAGAGACCCAGTACTTC. Its protein is CASSTGTHQETQYF. The variable domain in full, with the rest retrieved from reference TRBV7-7 and TRBJ2-5, is GAGVSQSPRYKVTKRGQDVTLRCDPISSHATLYWYQQALGQGPEFLTYFNYEAQPDKSGLPSDRFSAERPEGSISTLTIQRTEQRDSAMYRCASSTGTHQETQYFGPGTRLLVL.

This chain links TRBV5-1 with TRBJ2-3, with D maybe TRBD1 (5 bases). Germline V CDR1 and CDR2: SGHRS, YFSETQ. Trimming left V 4 bases short and J 2 bases short, with 14 bases between. CDR3 length equals 15 residues. In DNA, the CDR3 is TGCGCCAGCAGCCCCAGACAGTTGTACACAGATACGCAGTATTTT. Its protein is CASSPRQLYTDTQYF.

The chain combines TRBV23-1 with TRBJ2-2; TRBD2 might be the D (6 bases). TRBV23-1 has ORF status, its function being uncertain. CDR3 length: 17 residues. V was clipped by 4 bases and J by 3 bases, with 18 bases between them. In DNA, the CDR3 is TGCGCCAGCAGTCCAACGGGGGAAGGGTGGGACACCGGGGAGCTGTTTTTT. It codes for CASSPTGEGWDTGELFF.

The chain combines TRBV25-1 with TRBJ1-1; D call uncertain. The CDR3 has 13 residues. The germline V gene encodes CDR1 MGHDK and CDR2 SYGVNS. Trimming pared 2 bases from V and 4 bases from J, leaving 8 bases between. The CDR3 DNA reads TGTGCCAGCAGTGAAGCCGGGGTCACTGAAGCTTTCTTT. Its protein is CASSEAGVTEAFF.

The V and J genes are TRBV5-1 and TRBJ2-1; D might be TRBD1 (5 bases). Trimming cost V 4 bases and J 10 bases, with 24 bases left between them. The CDR3 consists of 16 residues. Germline CDR1 is SGHRS and CDR2 is YFSETQ. DNA for the CDR3: TGCGCCAGCAGCCTCACAGGACCCCCGGAGAGTGAAGAGCAGTTCTTC. It yields the protein CASSLTGPPESEEQFF.

The V and J genes are TRBV11-2 and TRBJ1-3; D remains ambiguous. Germline CDR1 reads SGHAT; CDR2 reads FQNNGV. The V gene lost 1 base and the J gene lost 0 bases, with 7 bases spanning the gap. This CDR3 comprises 15 residues. In DNA, the CDR3 is TGTGCCAGCAGCTTAGGACTGAACTCTGGAAACACCATATATTTT. It yields the protein CASSLGLNSGNTIYF.

This rearrangement joins TRBV10-3 to TRBJ2-3, with a tentative D call TRBD2 (7 bases). Germline V gene data show CDR1 as ENHRY and CDR2 as SYGVKD. This CDR3 is built from 14 residues. Deletions cut 8 bases from V and 2 bases from J, with 14 bases between. The CDR3 nucleotides read TGTGCCATCGGGGGGGCGGAGGCCACAGATACGCAGTATTTT. It specifies CAIGGAEATDTQYF.

This clone was seen a single time. The chain joins TRBV28 to TRBJ1-1, with no clear D. This CDR3 has 12 residues. The germline V gene has CDR1 MDHEN and CDR2 SYDVKM. Trimming took off 4 bases at V and 4 bases at J, with 7 bases between the two ends. The CDR3 region has the DNA TGTGCCAGCAGTTCCCGAGTCACTGAAGCTTTCTTT. It specifies CASSSRVTEAFF.

V and J are TRBV7-2 and TRBJ1-6; TRBD1 matches at 9 bases. Germline CDR1 reads SGHTA; CDR2 reads FQGNSA. The J segment lost 10 bases and the V segment lost 5 bases, leaving 12 bases of the junction unmatched. CDR3 length: 16 amino acids. The CDR3 nucleotides read TGTGCCAGCAGCCCAGGACAGGGGACGTGGCAGTCACCCCTCCACTTT. Protein product: CASSPGQGTWQSPLHF.

The chain uses TRBV18 and TRBJ1-1, with 8 bases lining up with TRBD1. This CDR3 contains 15 residues. Germline CDR1 and CDR2: KGHSH and LQKENI. The V segment lost 3 bases and the J segment 6 bases; nucleotides outside the gene matches: 9. CDR3 residues: CASSPSQQGGAEAFF. CDR3 nucleotide sequence: TGTGCCAGCTCACCTAGTCAACAGGGGGGAGCTGAAGCTTTCTTT. The complete variable domain, with remaining parts taken from reference TRBV18 and TRBJ1-1, reads NAGVMQNPRHLVRRRGQEARLRCSPMKGHSHVYWYRQLPEEGLKFMVYLQKENIIDESGMPKERFSAEFPKEGPSILRIQQVVRGDSAAYFCASSPSQQGGAEAFFGQGTRLTVV.

The chain carries TRBV7-9 and TRBJ2-7, with D possibly matching TRBD1 (6 bases). The CDR3 runs 12 residues. CDR1 and CDR2 (germline): SEHNR, FQNEAQ (reference sequence). Trimming removed 8 bases at V and 7 bases at J, with 15 bases between. In nucleotides, the CDR3 is TGTGCCAGCCTCGACAGGAGTGAAGAGCAGTACTTC. It codes for CASLDRSEEQYF.

The V call is TRBV9, the J call TRBJ2-7; 7 nucleotides line up with TRBD2. The CDR3 loop spans 15 amino acids. The germline V gene has CDR1 SGDLS and CDR2 YYNGEE. The ends lost 5 bases at V and 4 bases at J; junction bases unmatched: 12. The chain's CDR3 is CASSGLGEGAYEQYF. The CDR3, as DNA: TGTGCCAGCAGTGGCCTGGGGGAGGGCGCATACGAGCAGTACTTC.

The gene calls are TRBV19 and TRBJ1-1; D gene uncertain. This CDR3 has 16 residues. In germline, CDR1 is LNHDA, CDR2 SQIVND (reference sequence). Trimming left V 4 bases short and J 1 base short, with 16 bases between. The CDR3 reads CASSTDSRARNTEAFF. The DNA for the CDR3 is TGTGCCAGTAGTACAGACTCGCGGGCGAGGAACACTGAAGCTTTCTTT.

This clone has just one count. V usage is TRBV20-1 and J usage is TRBJ2-1; D not resolved. Germline lookup yields CDR1 DFQATT and CDR2 SNEGSKA (reference sequence). The CDR3 extends over 8 amino acids. The ends were cut back, 7 bases at V and 8 bases at J, with 3 bases in the middle. The CDR3 DNA is TGCAGTGTCGATGAGCAGTTCTTC. Protein sequence: CSVDEQFF.